Below, 6 T cell receptor beta chains from the same sample are listed, as sequenced in a study of cytomegalovirus exposure and HLA in healthy donors. PCR used 60 Vbeta primers and 13 Jbeta primers. Here immunoSEQ multiplex PCR was the method, and the copy in TCRdb shows in-frame clones only, minus some. The sample yields about 160,000 clones, around 84% seen once. Sequencing was performed on PBMCs. The source of these receptors is a male donor in good health and CMV-seropositive.

The J gene is TRBJ2-2, the V gene TRBV9, with D hard to call. Trimming left V 0 bases short and J 1 base short, with 7 bases between. This CDR3 spans 15 amino acids. In germline, CDR1 is SGDLS, CDR2 YYNGEE. The CDR3 bases are TGTGCCAGCAGCGTAGGGCACCTGAACACCGGGGAGCTGTTTTTT. Amino acid sequence: CASSVGHLNTGELFF.

The sample holds one count of this clone. In nucleotides, the CDR3 is TGCGCCAGCAGCTTGGATGGGGGGGTCTACACTGAAGCTTTCTTT. Translation gives CASSLDGGVYTEAFF. The chain employs TRBV5-1 and TRBJ1-1, with a weak D call TRBD1 (5 bases). Trimming took 0 bases from V and 3 from J, leaving 12 bases between them. This CDR3 is built from 15 residues. CDR1 is SGHRS and CDR2 is YFSETQ in the germline V gene.

The V call is TRBV10-3, the J call TRBJ1-5; D is perhaps TRBD1 (5 bases). V lost 2 bases, J lost 6 bases, and 14 bases lay in between. The CDR3 is 15 residues long. CDR1 and CDR2 (germline): ENHRY, SYGVKD. CDR3 in amino acids: CAISETQGGGQPQHF. The CDR3 nucleotides are TGTGCCATCAGTGAGACCCAGGGAGGAGGTCAGCCCCAGCATTTT.

This clone was seen just once. The V call is TRBV30, the J call TRBJ1-1; D perhaps matches TRBD1 (5 bases). The CDR3 runs to 12 residues. Germline V gives CDR1 GTSNPN, CDR2 SVGIG (reference sequence). V lost 1 base, J lost 5 bases, and 8 bases lay in between. CDR3 in amino acids: CAWSAGVTEAFF. The CDR3 bases are TGTGCCTGGAGTGCGGGGGTTACTGAAGCTTTCTTT.

In this sample, this clone turned up a few times. The chain joins TRBV7-7 to TRBJ2-2; tentatively, D is TRBD2 (6 bases). The CDR3 loop spans 15 amino acids. V lost 5 bases and J lost 2, with 12 bases in between. The V gene's germline CDR1 is SSHAT and CDR2 FNYEAQ (reference sequence). The CDR3 nucleotides read TGTGCCAGCAGCGCATCCGGGACTAACACCGGGGAGCTGTTTTTT. It is translated as CASSASGTNTGELFF.

This clone appeared a single time. The chain uses TRBV2 and TRBJ1-2; the D is unclear. The CDR3 runs 14 residues. The V gene's germline CDR1 is SNHLY and CDR2 FYNNEI. The V end lost 6 bases, the J end lost 4 bases, and 15 bases lay between the germline ends. CDR3 region: CASRDPRVAYGYTF. CDR3 nucleotide sequence: TGTGCCAGCAGAGACCCGCGGGTGGCCTATGGCTACACCTTC. Looking up the rest from reference TRBV2 and TRBJ1-2 gives the full variable domain: EPEVTQTPSHQVTQMGQEVILRCVPISNHLYFYWYRQILGQKVEFLVSFYNNEISEKSEIFDDQFSVERPDGSNFTLKIRSTKLEDSAMYFCASRDPRVAYGYTFGSGTRLTVV.